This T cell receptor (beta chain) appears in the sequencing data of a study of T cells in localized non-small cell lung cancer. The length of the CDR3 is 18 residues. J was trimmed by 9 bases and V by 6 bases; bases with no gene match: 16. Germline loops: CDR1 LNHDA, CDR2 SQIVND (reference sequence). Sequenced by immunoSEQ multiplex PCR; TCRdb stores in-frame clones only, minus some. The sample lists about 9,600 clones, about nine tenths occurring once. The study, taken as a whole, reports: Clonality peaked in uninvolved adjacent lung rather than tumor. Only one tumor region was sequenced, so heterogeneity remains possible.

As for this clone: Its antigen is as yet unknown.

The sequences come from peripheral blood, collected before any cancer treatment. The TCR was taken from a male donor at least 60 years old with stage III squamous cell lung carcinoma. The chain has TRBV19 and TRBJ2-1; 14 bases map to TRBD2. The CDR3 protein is CASRPHGATSGGASEQFF. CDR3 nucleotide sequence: TGTGCCAGTAGACCTCATGGGGCGACTAGCGGGGGGGCTAGTGAGCAGTTCTTC.